This is a list of T cell receptor beta chains from one sample in a study of T cell clusters in autoimmune cytopenias. TCRdb reprocessed the multiplex PCR reads, with one entry per CDR3 protein and no DNA. The table lists over a thousand distinct CDR3 sequences, with roughly 34% in the top ten. Sequencing used peripheral blood. These receptors were taken from a human donor with an autoimmune cytopenia or autoimmune hepatitis (not recorded which). Both conserved end residues are part of each CDR3. Where a row states a size, it is once, few, many or the class of an expanded clone; other rows omit it.

TRBV27	medium-sized	TRBJ1-5	CASSPTTGGGNQPQHF
TRBV12-3/TRBV12-4	medium-sized	TRBJ1-1	CASSGQRNTEAFF
TRBV19	medium-sized	TRBJ1-4	CASSEDRGREKLFF
TRBV6-4	medium-sized	TRBJ2-1	CASSYTRDSNEQFF
TRBV7-6	medium-sized	TRBJ1-3	CASSLARQGSGNTIYF
TRBV12-3/TRBV12-4	medium-sized	TRBJ1-5	CASSLTRGQNNQPQHF
TRBV29-1	.	TRBJ2-7	CSVYQDSYEQYF
TRBV19	medium-sized	TRBJ2-1	CASGRGSYNEQFF
TRBV6-5	medium-sized	TRBJ1-5	CASSEAKGGEPQHF
TRBV5-6	medium-sized	TRBJ2-3	CASSLYGTDTQYF
TRBV12-3/TRBV12-4	large	TRBJ2-3	CASRRLAVGTDTQYF
TRBV15	medium-sized	TRBJ1-1	CATSSPGQYTEAFF
TRBV10-3	medium-sized	TRBJ1-2	CAISEDRGKYGYTF
TRBV5-1	medium-sized	TRBJ2-2	CASSLTVQNTGELFF
TRBV30	large	TRBJ1-4	CAWSVGGEKLFF